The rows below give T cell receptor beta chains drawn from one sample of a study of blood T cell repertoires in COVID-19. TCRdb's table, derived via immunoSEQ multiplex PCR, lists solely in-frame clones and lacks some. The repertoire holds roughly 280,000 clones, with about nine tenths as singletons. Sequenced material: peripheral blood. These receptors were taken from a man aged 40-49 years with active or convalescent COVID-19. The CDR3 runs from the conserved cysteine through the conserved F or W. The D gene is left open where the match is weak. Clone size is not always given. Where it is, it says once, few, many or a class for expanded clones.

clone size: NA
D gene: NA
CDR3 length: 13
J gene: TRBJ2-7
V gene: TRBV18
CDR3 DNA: TGTGCCAGCTCACCAAGGGACACCTACGAGCAGTACTTC
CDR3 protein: CASSPRDTYEQYF

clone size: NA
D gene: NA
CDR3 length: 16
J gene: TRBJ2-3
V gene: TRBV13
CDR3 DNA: TGTGCCAGCAGCTTAGTTCTCGGGAGTGTTGGAGATACGCAGTATTTT
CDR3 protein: CASSLVLGSVGDTQYF

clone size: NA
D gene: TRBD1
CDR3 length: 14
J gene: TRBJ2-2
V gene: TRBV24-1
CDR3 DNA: TGTGCCACCAGTGATGAAACAGGGGCCGGGGAGCTGTTTTTT
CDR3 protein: CATSDETGAGELFF

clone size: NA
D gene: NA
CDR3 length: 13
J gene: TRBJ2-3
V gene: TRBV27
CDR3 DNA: TGTGCCAGCAGTTTACCCCCCCCGTCTACGCAGTATTTT
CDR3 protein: CASSLPPPSTQYF

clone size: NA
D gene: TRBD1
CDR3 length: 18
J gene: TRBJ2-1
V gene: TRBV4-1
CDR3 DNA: TGCGCCAGCAGAGCCTCTACAGGGGGCGTAGGTAAGGGCAATGAGCAGTTCTTC
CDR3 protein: CASRASTGGVGKGNEQFF

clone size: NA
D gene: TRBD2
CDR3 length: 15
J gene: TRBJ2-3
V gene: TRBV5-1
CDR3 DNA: TGCGCCAGCCGGACTAGCGGGGTCAGCACAGATACGCAGTATTTT
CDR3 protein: CASRTSGVSTDTQYF

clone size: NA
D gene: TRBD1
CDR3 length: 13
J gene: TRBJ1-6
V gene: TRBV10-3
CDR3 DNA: TGTGCCATCCGAGGACAGGTCACGGCACCCCTCCACTTT
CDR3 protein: CAIRGQVTAPLHF

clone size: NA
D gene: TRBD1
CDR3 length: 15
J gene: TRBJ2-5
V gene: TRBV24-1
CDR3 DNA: TGTGCCACCAGTGATTCGACAGGGTCGGGGGAGACCCAGTACTTC
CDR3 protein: CATSDSTGSGETQYF

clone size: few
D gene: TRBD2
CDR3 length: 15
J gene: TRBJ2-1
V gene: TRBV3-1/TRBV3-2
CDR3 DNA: TGTGCCAGCAGCGCCGGGACTAGAAAGGGAGATGAGCAGTTCTTC
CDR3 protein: CASSAGTRKGDEQFF

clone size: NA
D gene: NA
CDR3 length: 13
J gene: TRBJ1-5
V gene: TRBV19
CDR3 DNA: TGTGCCAGTAGTAGATCCAGGGCTCAGCCCCAGCATTTT
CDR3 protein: CASSRSRAQPQHF

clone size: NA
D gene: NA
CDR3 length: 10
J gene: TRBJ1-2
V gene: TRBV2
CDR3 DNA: TGTGCCAGCCGGGAGAAGGGCTACACCTTC
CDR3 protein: CASREKGYTF

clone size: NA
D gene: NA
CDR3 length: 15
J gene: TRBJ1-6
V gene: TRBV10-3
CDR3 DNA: TGTGCCATCAGGCCGAACAGGGATATGAATTCACCCCTCCACTTT
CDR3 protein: CAIRPNRDMNSPLHF

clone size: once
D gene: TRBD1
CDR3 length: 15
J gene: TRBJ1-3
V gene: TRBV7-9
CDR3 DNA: TGTGCCAGCCCGAGTGGACAGGGGGCTGGAAACACCATATATTTT
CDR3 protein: CASPSGQGAGNTIYF

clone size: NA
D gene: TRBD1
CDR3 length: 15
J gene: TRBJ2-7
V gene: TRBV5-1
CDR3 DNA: TGCGCCAGCAGCTCGCCCGGGACAGGGTTCCACGAGCAGTACTTC
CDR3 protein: CASSSPGTGFHEQYF

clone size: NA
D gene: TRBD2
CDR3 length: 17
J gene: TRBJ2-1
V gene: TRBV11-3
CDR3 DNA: TGTGCCAGCAGCTCAAACGCCCTAGCGGGAACCTACAATGAGCAGTTCTTC
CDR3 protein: CASSSNALAGTYNEQFF

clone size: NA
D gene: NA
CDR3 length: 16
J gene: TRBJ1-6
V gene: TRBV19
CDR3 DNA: TGTGCCAGTAGTCCCGGGCGGGTGGAGGCAAATTCACCCCTCCACTTT
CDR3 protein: CASSPGRVEANSPLHF

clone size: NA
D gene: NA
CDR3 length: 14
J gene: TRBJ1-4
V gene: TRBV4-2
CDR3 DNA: TGTGCCAGCAGCCAAGCGGGCGGGGGTGAGGAACTGTTTTTT
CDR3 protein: CASSQAGGGEELFF

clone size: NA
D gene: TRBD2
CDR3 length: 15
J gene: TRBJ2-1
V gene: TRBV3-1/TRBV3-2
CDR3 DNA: TGTGCCAGCAGCCAAGGACTAGCCCCCTACAATGAGCAGTTCTTC
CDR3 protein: CASSQGLAPYNEQFF

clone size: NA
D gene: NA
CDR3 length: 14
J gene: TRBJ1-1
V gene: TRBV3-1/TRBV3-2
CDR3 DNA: TGTGCCAGCAGCCAAGAAGGAGGTAACACTGAAGCTTTCTTT
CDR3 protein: CASSQEGGNTEAFF

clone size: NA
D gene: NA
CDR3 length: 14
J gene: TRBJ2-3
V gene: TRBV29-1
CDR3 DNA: TGCAGCGTTACCCCTCCGGGGAACACAGATACGCAGTATTTT
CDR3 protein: CSVTPPGNTDTQYF

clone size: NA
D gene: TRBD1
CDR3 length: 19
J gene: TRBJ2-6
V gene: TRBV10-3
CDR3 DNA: TGTGCCATCAGTGATTTAAAGGACAGGGTACCCTCTGGGGCCAACGTCCTGACTTTC
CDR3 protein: CAISDLKDRVPSGANVLTF

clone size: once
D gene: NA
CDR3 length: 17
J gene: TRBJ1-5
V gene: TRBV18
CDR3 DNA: TGTGCCAGCTCACCAGGGTCGAGCGGCCCCTCGTCCCAGCCCCAGCATTTT
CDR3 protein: CASSPGSSGPSSQPQHF

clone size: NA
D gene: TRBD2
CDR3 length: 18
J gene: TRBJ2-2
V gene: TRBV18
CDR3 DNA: TGTGCCAGCTCACCACGGGCGAGGACTAGCGGGGACACCGGGGAGCTGTTTTTT
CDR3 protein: CASSPRARTSGDTGELFF

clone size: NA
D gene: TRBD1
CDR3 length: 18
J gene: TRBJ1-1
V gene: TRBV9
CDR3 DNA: TGTGCCAGCAGCTCTAAACCGGGACAGGGTATAGTAAGCACTGAAGCTTTCTTT
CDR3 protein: CASSSKPGQGIVSTEAFF

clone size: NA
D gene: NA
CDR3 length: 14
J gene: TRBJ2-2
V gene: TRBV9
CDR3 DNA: TGTGCCAGCAGCGTTTGGGGCGGAAGCGGGGAGCTGTTTTTT
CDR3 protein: CASSVWGGSGELFF

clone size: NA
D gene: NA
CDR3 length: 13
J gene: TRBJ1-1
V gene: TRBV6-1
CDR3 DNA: TGTGCCAGCAGTGAGGGGAGGAACACTGAAGCTTTCTTT
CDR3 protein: CASSEGRNTEAFF

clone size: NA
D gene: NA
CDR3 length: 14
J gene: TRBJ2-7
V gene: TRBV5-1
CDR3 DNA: TGCGCCAGCAGCTTGGTGGCAGGGTCCTACGAGCAGTACTTC
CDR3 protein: CASSLVAGSYEQYF

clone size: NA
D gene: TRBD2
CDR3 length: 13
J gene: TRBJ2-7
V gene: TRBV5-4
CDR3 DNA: TGTGCCAGCAGCTACCAAGCGGGGGACGAGCAGTACTTC
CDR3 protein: CASSYQAGDEQYF

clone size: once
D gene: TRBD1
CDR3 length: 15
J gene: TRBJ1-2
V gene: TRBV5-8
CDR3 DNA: TGTGCCAGCAGCTTGCTTGGACAGGGTGACTATGGCTACACCTTC
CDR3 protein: CASSLLGQGDYGYTF

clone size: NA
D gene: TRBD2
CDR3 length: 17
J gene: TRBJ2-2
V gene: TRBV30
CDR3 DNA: TGTGCCTGGAAGGGACTAGCGGGAGGGCCGAACACCGGGGAGCTGTTTTTT
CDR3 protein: CAWKGLAGGPNTGELFF

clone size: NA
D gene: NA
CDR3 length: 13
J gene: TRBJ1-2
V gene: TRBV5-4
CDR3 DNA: TGTGCCAGCAGCTTGGTGAGTGGTGCCGGCTACACCTTC
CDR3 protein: CASSLVSGAGYTF

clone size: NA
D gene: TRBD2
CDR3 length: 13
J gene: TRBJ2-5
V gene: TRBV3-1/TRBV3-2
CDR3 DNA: TGTGCCAGCAGCCAGACCGGGGAGGGGACCCAGTACTTC
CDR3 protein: CASSQTGEGTQYF

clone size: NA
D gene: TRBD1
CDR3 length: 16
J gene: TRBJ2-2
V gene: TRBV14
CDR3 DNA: TGTGCCAGCAGCCAAGTACAGGGGCAGGACACCGGGGAGCTGTTTTTT
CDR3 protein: CASSQVQGQDTGELFF

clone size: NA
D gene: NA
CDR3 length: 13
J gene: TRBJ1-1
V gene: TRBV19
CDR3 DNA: TGTGCCAGTAGTATGGGGCTGAACACTGAAGCTTTCTTT
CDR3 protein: CASSMGLNTEAFF

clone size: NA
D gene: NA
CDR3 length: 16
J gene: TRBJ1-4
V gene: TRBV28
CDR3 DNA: TGTGCCAGCAGCCAAGGGGTGCTTCGGACTAATGAAAAACTGTTTTTT
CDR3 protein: CASSQGVLRTNEKLFF

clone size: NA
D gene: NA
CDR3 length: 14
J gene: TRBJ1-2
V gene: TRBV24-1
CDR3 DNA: TGTGCCACCAGCTCCGACAGTACCACCTATGGCTACACCTTC
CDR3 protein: CATSSDSTTYGYTF

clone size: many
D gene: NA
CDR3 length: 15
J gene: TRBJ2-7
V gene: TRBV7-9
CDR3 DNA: TGTGCCAGCAGCTTAGCGGGCACGCTACCCTACGAGCAGTACTTC
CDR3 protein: CASSLAGTLPYEQYF

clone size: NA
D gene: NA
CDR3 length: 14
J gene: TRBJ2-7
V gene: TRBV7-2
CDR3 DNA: TGTGCCAGCAGCTTAGCCCTCCCCGGGAGCGAGCAGTACTTC
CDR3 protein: CASSLALPGSEQYF

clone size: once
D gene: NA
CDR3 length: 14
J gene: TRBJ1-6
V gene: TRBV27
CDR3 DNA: TGTGCCAGCAGTTTTAGGGACTGGGTTTCACCCCTCCACTTT
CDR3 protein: CASSFRDWVSPLHF

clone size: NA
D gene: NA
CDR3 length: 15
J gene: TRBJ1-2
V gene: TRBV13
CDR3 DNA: TGTGCCAGCAGCTTCGGTCGGGTACGGAACTATGGCTACACCTTC
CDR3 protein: CASSFGRVRNYGYTF

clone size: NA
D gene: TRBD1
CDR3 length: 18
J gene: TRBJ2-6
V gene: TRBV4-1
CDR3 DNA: TGCGCCAGCAGCCTTTGGACAGGGATCTCCTCTGGGGCCAACGTCCTGACTTTC
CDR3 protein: CASSLWTGISSGANVLTF

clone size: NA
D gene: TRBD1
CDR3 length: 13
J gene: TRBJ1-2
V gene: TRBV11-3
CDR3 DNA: TGTGCCAGCAGCTTATCAGGGGGCGACGGCTACACCTTC
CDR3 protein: CASSLSGGDGYTF

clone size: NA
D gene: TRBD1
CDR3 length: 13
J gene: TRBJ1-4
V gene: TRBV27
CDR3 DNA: TGTGCCAGCAGAGGGACAGGGACAGAAAAACTGTTTTTT
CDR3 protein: CASRGTGTEKLFF

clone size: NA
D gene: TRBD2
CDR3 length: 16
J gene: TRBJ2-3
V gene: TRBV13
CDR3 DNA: TGTGCCAGCAGCATTCCTAGCGGGGGGTCATGGGATACGCAGTATTTT
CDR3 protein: CASSIPSGGSWDTQYF

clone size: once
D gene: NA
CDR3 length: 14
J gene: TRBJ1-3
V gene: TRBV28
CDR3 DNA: TGTGCCAGCAGTTTTGAGAGCTCTGGAAACACCATATATTTT
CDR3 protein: CASSFESSGNTIYF

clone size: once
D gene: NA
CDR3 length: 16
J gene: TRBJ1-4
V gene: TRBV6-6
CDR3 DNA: TGTGCCAGCAACCTAGGAAGGGGAACCCTTAATGAAAAACTGTTTTTT
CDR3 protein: CASNLGRGTLNEKLFF

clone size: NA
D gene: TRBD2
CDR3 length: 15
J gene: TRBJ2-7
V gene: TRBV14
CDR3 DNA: TGTGCCAGCAGCGCTAGACTAGCGGGAGCTTTCGAGCAGTACTTC
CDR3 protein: CASSARLAGAFEQYF

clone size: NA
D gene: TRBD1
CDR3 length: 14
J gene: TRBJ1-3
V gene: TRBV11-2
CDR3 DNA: TGTGCCAGCAGCCGGGACAGGGTGGGAAACACCATATATTTT
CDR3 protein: CASSRDRVGNTIYF

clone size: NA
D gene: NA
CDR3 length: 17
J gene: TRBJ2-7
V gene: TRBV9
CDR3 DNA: TGTGCCAGCAGCGACTCTCGAGGGGGGGTGAACTCCTACGAGCAGTACTTC
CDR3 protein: CASSDSRGGVNSYEQYF